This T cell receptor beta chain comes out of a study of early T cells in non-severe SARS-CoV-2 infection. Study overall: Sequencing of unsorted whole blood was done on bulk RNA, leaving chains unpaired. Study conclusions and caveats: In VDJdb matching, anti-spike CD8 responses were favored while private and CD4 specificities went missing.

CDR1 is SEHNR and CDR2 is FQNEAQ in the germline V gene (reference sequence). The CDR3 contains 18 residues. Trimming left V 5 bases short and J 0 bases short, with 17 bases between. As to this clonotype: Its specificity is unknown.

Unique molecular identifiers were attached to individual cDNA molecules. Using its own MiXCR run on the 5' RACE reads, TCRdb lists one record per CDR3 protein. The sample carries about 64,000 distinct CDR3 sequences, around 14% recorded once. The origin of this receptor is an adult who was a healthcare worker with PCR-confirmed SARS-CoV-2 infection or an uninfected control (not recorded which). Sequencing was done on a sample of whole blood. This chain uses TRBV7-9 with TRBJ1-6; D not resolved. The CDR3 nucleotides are TGTGCCAGCAGCCCGATCACGCCAATGAGCTCCTATAATTCACCCCTCCACTTT. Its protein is CASSPITPMSSYNSPLHF. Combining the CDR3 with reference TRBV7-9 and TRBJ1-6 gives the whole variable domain DTGVSQNPRHKITKRGQNVTFRCDPISEHNRLYWYRQTLGQGPEFLTYFQNEAQLEKSRLLSDRFSAERPKGSFSTLEIQRTEQGDSAMYLCASSPITPMSSYNSPLHFGNGTRLTVT.